A selection of T cell receptor beta chains follows, all from one sample in a study of Graves' ophthalmopathy and Graves' hyperthyroidism. One entry per CDR3 protein results from TCRdb running MiXCR on the multiplex PCR reads. In the table there are some 1.1 million distinct CDR3 sequences, 35% to 40% of which are singletons. The specimen was peripheral blood or thyroid tissue (not recorded which). The source of these receptors is an adult man with Graves' hyperthyroidism. CDR3s include the opening cysteine and the closing phenylalanine or tryptophan. A D gene is named only where the DNA matches it firmly. The size of a clone is reported for some rows only, either as once, few or many, or as a class for expanded clones.

TRBJ1-1 | TRBV6-4 | NA | NA | CASRAHGPNTEAFF | TGTGCCAGCAGGGCACACGGCCCGAACACTGAAGCTTTCTTT
TRBJ1-6 | TRBV5-1 | TRBD1 | many | CASRDRSSYNSPLHF | TGCGCCAGTCGGGACAGGAGCTCCTATAATTCACCCCTCCACTTT
TRBJ2-7 | TRBV5-1 | NA | many | CASGDEVYEQYF | TGCGCCAGCGGGGACGAAGTCTACGAGCAGTACTTC
TRBJ2-7 | TRBV10-3 | NA | NA | CASSYLRTRPSYEQYF | TGTGCCAGCAGTTACCTCAGAACCAGGCCTTCCTACGAGCAGTACTTC
TRBJ2-7 | TRBV7-2 | NA | many | CASSYEGSSGEQYF | TGTGCCAGCAGCTACGAAGGGTCGTCGGGCGAGCAGTACTTC
TRBJ1-2 | TRBV5-6 | NA | many | CASRQGLGYTF | TGTGCCAGCAGACAGGGACTTGGCTACACCTTC
TRBJ1-1 | TRBV25-1 | NA | few | CASSLTDVETEAFF | TGTGCCAGCAGTTTGACAGACGTGGAAACTGAAGCTTTCTTT
TRBJ2-3 | TRBV29-1 | NA | many | CSVGLPQYF | TGCAGCGTTGGTCTGCCGCAGTATTTT
TRBJ2-7 | TRBV10-3 | NA | many | CAISESVGHSTYEQYF | TGTGCCATCAGTGAGTCCGTAGGACATTCCACCTACGAGCAGTACTTC
TRBJ1-6 | TRBV29-1 | TRBD1 | NA | CSVSQGVYNSPLHF | TGCAGCGTTTCACAGGGGGTCTATAATTCACCCCTCCACTTT
TRBJ1-1 | TRBV29-1 | NA | NA | CSDSGGNTEAFF | TGCAGTGACTCGGGGGGGAACACTGAAGCTTTCTTT
TRBJ1-2 | TRBV7-3 | TRBD1 | NA | CASSTRQGHGYTF | TGTGCCAGCAGCACCCGACAGGGCCATGGCTACACCTTC
TRBJ2-7 | TRBV29-1 | NA | NA | CSVDHGSGYEQYF | TGCAGCGTTGATCACGGTTCCGGGTACGAGCAGTACTTC
TRBJ2-7 | TRBV6-5 | TRBD1 | NA | CASSFGSAGTGSYEQYF | TGTGCCAGCAGTTTTGGGTCGGCCGGGACAGGCTCCTACGAGCAGTACTTC
TRBJ1-2 | TRBV7-9 | NA | many | CASSLARAGSYNYGYTF | TGTGCCAGCAGCTTAGCGCGGGCAGGCAGCTATAACTATGGCTACACCTTC
TRBJ2-7 | TRBV19 | TRBD2 | many | CASSELADSSYEQYF | TGTGCCAGTAGTGAGCTAGCGGATTCCTCCTACGAGCAGTACTTC
TRBJ2-7 | TRBV2 | TRBD2 | many | CASGRLAGSYEQYF | TGTGCCAGCGGAAGACTAGCGGGGTCCTACGAGCAGTACTTC
TRBJ1-1 | TRBV7-8 | TRBD1 | many | CASSLGGQGAGEAFF | TGTGCCAGCAGCTTAGGGGGGCAGGGGGCTGGTGAAGCTTTCTTT
TRBJ1-2 | TRBV19 | NA | many | CASRRPDRSVSRGYTF | TGTGCCAGTAGGAGGCCTGACAGGAGTGTATCTCGTGGCTACACCTTC
TRBJ2-5 | TRBV5-1 | NA | NA | CASSLGDITKETQYF | TGCGCCAGCAGCTTGGGGGACATTACAAAGGAGACCCAGTACTTC
TRBJ2-7 | TRBV4-1 | NA | NA | CASSQEDQGYEQYF | TGCGCCAGCAGCCAGGAAGATCAGGGGTACGAGCAGTACTTC
TRBJ2-7 | TRBV6-6 | TRBD2 | NA | CASSYPSVGKTKAGAYEQYF | TGTGCCAGCAGTTACCCGAGCGTGGGAAAGACAAAAGCGGGAGCCTACGAGCAGTACTTC
TRBJ1-5 | TRBV15 | NA | few | CATSRDRGETQHF | TGTGCCACCAGCAGAGACCGTGGAGAGACCCAGCATTTT
TRBJ2-7 | TRBV20-1 | TRBD2 | many | CSARVAGAWYEQYF | TGCAGTGCGCGAGTAGCGGGAGCTTGGTACGAGCAGTACTTC
TRBJ2-7 | TRBV20-1 | TRBD2 | many | CSAKTSGSLNEQYF | TGCAGTGCTAAGACTAGCGGGAGTCTGAATGAGCAGTACTTC
TRBJ2-7 | TRBV10-3 | NA | many | CATARLAYEQYF | TGTGCCACCGCGAGACTGGCCTACGAGCAGTACTTC
TRBJ1-5 | TRBV12-3/TRBV12-4 | NA | few | CASSFRAVSHQPQHF | TGTGCCAGCAGTTTTCGGGCAGTTTCCCATCAGCCCCAGCATTTT
TRBJ2-2 | TRBV12-3/TRBV12-4 | NA | many | CASSLAGTTGELFF | TGTGCCAGCAGTTTAGCGGGGACCACCGGGGAGCTGTTTTTT
TRBJ1-4 | TRBV7-2 | NA | NA | CASSPRGGCGEKLFF | TGTGCCAGCAGCCCCAGAGGGGGTTGTGGTGAAAAACTGTTTTTT
TRBJ2-6 | TRBV10-3 | TRBD2 | NA | CAISEKSGRGSGANVLTF | TGTGCCATCAGTGAGAAGTCAGGGAGGGGCTCTGGGGCCAACGTCCTGACTTTC
TRBJ1-2 | TRBV29-1 | NA | once | CSSYGYTF | TGCAGCTCCTATGGCTACACCTTC
TRBJ1-1 | TRBV20-1 | NA | NA | CSARDGGGPGGTEAFF | TGCAGTGCTAGAGACGGGGGCGGCCCTGGGGGCACTGAAGCTTTCTTT
TRBJ1-6 | TRBV5-1 | NA | few | CASSRRESSYNSPLHF | TGCGCCAGCAGTCGGAGGGAAAGCTCCTATAATTCACCCCTCCACTTT
TRBJ2-7 | TRBV20-1 | NA | many | CSARDLGREQYF | TGCAGTGCTAGAGATCTCGGTCGCGAGCAGTACTTC
TRBJ1-2 | TRBV20-1 | NA | once | CSARIGDVYGYTF | TGCAGTGCTAGAATCGGGGACGTCTATGGCTACACCTTC
TRBJ1-4 | TRBV5-1 | TRBD1 | many | CASSLEGTGDGKLFF | TGCGCCAGCAGCTTGGAGGGGACAGGGGATGGCAAACTGTTTTTT
TRBJ1-2 | TRBV19 | TRBD1 | NA | CASTEGTGGGYTF | TGTGCCAGTACCGAGGGGACAGGGGGAGGCTACACCTTC
TRBJ1-6 | TRBV7-2 | NA | NA | CASSRGPRANSPLHF | TGTGCCAGCAGCCGGGGGCCGCGAGCAAATTCACCCCTCCACTTT
TRBJ2-3 | TRBV7-2 | NA | NA | CASSLRQSTGTQYF | TGTGCCAGCAGCCTAAGACAGAGTACAGGTACGCAGTATTTT
TRBJ2-5 | TRBV6-5 | TRBD2 | NA | CASSSTEAGLAKETQYF | TGTGCCAGCAGCTCCACCGAGGCGGGACTAGCGAAAGAGACCCAGTACTTC
TRBJ2-7 | TRBV29-1 | NA | NA | CSVEDPRDGRSYEQYF | TGCAGCGTTGAAGATCCCAGGGACGGCCGCTCCTACGAGCAGTACTTC
TRBJ2-2 | TRBV5-8 | NA | NA | CASSKQAGELFF | TGTGCCAGCAGCAAACAGGCCGGGGAGCTGTTTTTT
TRBJ2-5 | TRBV6-5 | NA | NA | CASSYGFGGAQTQYF | TGTGCCAGCAGTTACGGTTTTGGGGGGGCACAGACCCAGTACTTC
TRBJ1-1 | TRBV6-6 | TRBD1 | NA | CATSYGTENTEAFF | TGTGCCACCAGTTACGGGACAGAGAACACTGAAGCTTTCTTT
TRBJ1-5 | TRBV5-7 | NA | many | CASSFGPWPQHF | TGTGCCAGCAGCTTCGGACCTTGGCCCCAGCATTTT